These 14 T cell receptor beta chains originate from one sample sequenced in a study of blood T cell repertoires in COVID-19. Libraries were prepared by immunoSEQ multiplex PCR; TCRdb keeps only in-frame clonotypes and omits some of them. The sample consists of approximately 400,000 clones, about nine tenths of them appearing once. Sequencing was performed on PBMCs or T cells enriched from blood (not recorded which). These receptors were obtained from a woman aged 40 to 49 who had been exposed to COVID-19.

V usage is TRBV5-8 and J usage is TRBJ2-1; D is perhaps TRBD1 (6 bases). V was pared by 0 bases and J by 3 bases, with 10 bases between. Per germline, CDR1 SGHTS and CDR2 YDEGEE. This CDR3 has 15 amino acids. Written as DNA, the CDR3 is TGTGCCAGCAGCTTGGGACAGGTGAACTACAATGAGCAGTTCTTC. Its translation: CASSLGQVNYNEQFF. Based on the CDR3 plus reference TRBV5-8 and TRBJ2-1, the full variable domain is EAGVTQSPTHLIKTRGQQATLRCSPISGHTSVYWYQQALGLGLQFLLWYDEGEERNRGNFPPRFSGRQFPNYSSELNVNALELEDSALYLCASSLGQVNYNEQFFGPGTRLTVL.

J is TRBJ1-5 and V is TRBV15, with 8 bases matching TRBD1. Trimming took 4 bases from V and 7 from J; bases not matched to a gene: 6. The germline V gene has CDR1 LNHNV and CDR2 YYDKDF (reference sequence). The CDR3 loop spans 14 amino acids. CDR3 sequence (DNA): TGTGCCACCAGCAACAGGGGGGGAGTACAGCCCCAGCATTTT. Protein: CATSNRGGVQPQHF.

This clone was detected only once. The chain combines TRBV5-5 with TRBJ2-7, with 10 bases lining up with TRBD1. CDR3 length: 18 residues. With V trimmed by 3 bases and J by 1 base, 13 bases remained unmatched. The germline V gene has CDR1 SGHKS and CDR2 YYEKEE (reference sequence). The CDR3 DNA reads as TGTGCCAGCAGCTCGAACCGGGGACAGGGGATCTCTTCCTACGAGCAGTACTTC. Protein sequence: CASSSNRGQGISSYEQYF.

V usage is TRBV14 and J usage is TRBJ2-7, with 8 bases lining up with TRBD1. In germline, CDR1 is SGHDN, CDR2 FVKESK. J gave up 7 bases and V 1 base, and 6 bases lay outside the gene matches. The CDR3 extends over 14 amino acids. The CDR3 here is CASSQVTGAIEQYF. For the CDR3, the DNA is TGTGCCAGCAGCCAAGTGACAGGGGCTATTGAGCAGTACTTC.

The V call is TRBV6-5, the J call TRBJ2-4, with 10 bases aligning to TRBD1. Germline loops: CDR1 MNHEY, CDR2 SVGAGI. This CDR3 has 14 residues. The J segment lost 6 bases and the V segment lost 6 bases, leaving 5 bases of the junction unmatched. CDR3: CASRSRDRGNIQYF. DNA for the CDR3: TGTGCCAGCAGGTCCCGGGACAGGGGAAACATTCAGTACTTC.

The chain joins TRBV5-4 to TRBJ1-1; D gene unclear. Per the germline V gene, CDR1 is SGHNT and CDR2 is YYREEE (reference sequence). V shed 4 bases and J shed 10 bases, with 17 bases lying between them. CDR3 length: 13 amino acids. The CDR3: CASSTSQFNTAFF. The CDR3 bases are TGTGCCAGCAGCACCTCACAATTTAATACAGCTTTCTTT.

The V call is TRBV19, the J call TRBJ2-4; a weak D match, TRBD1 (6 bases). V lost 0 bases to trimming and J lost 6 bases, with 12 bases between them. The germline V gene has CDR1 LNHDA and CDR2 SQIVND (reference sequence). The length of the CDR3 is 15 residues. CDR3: CASSIDTGYRNIQYF. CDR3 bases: TGTGCCAGTAGTATAGATACAGGGTACAGAAACATTCAGTACTTC.

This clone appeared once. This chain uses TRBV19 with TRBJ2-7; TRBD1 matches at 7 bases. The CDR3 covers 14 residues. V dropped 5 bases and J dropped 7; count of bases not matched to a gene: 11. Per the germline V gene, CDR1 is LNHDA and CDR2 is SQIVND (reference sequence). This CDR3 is CASSFLGQVREQYF. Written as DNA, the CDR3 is TGTGCCAGTAGTTTCCTCGGACAGGTGAGGGAGCAGTACTTC.

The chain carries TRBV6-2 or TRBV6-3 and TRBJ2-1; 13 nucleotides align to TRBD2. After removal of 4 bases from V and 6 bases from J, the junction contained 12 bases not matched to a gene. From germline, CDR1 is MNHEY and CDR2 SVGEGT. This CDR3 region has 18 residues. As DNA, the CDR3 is TGTGCCAGCAGTTCCCGGACTAGCGGGAGAAATAACCCCAATGAGCAGTTCTTC. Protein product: CASSSRTSGRNNPNEQFF.

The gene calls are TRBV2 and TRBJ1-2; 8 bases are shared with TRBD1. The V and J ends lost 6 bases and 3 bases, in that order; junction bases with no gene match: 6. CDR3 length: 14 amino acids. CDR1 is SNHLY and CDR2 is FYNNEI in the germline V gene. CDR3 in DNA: TGTGCCAGCAGGGCAGGGGGCGTAGACTATGGCTACACCTTC. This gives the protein CASRAGGVDYGYTF.

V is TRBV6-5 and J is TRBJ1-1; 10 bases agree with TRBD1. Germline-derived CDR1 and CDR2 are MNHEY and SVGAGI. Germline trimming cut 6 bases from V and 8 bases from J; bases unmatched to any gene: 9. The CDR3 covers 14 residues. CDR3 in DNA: TGTGCCAGCAGGGGGTCCCGGGACAGGGGAGAAGCTTTCTTT. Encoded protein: CASRGSRDRGEAFF.

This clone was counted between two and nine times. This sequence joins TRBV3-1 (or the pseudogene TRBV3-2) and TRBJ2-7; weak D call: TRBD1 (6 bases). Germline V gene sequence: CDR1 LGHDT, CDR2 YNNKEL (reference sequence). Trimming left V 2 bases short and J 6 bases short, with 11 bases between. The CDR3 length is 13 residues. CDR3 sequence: CASSQQGNGEQYF. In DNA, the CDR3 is TGTGCCAGCAGCCAACAGGGGAACGGCGAGCAGTACTTC.

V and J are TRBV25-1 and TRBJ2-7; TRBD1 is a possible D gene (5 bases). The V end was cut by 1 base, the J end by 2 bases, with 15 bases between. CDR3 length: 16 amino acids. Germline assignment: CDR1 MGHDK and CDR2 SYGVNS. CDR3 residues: CASSESTSGKAYEQYF. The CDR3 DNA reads TGTGCCAGCAGTGAATCCACCTCAGGGAAGGCCTACGAGCAGTACTTC.

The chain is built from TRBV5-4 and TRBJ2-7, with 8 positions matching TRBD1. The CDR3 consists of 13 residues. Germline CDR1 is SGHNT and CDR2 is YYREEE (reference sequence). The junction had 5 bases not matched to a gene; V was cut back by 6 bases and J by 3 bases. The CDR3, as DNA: TGTGCCAGCAAGGTACAGGGGGACTACGAGCAGTACTTC. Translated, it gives CASKVQGDYEQYF.